The clone carrying this TCR beta chain was observed a few times. The sample originates from a study of blood T cell repertoires in COVID-19. Across the study: Collection of acute and convalescent COVID-19 samples took place in the United States, Italy and Spain. T cells, B-cell-depleted T cells, or PBMCs supplied cDNA or gDNA.

Authors' processing steps: Scientists estimated how many nucleated cells there were by amplifying reference gene primers. Using immunoSEQ multiplex PCR, the repertoire was profiled, and TCRdb retains in-frame clones only, with some absent. The V and J calls and the clone size are those of that table, but D and trimming were determined from the DNA. The data show around 64,000 clones, with around 86% seen just once and approximately 12% held by the top ten. The clonotype was recovered from a human donor in a cohort sampled during active COVID-19. The specimen sequenced was peripheral blood.

In DNA, the CDR3 is TGTGCCAGCAGCCCTGCCCGAATCGGGGATAATTCACCCCTCCACTTT. Protein product: CASSPARIGDNSPLHF. The chain is built from TRBV7-6 and TRBJ1-6, with unresolved D. V lost 5 bases, J lost 5 bases, and 16 bases lay in between. The CDR3 loop spans 16 amino acids. Germline CDR1 SGHVS, CDR2 FNYEAQ.